The TCR beta chain described here comes from a study of T cells in women clearing cervical HPV infection. This table comes from immunoSEQ multiplex PCR, and its TCRdb copy is limited to in-frame clones, with some not included. The table for this sample gives tens of thousands of clones. Germline CDR1 DFQATT, CDR2 SNEGSKA (reference sequence). The V and J ends lost 3 bases and 0 bases, in that order; junction bases with no gene match: 7. There are 16 residues in the CDR3. Whole-study results and caveats: TRBV6-7 abundance was lower in cases than controls (approximately 0.1% versus 0.17%).

As to this clone: The antigen is undetermined. The sequence runs out 3 residues before the end of the CDR3; the remainder is reconstructed from the germline J gene.

The sequenced material came from blood buffy coat. V and J are TRBV20-1 and TRBJ2-7; 11 bases match TRBD2. The TCR comes from a woman between 18 and 69 years old with a cervical HPV16 infection that either progressed to CIN3+ or cleared (not recorded which). CDR3 amino acids: CSARWTSGPSSYEQYF. CDR3 DNA (partial): TGCAGTGCTAGGTGGACTAGCGGGCCTAGCTCCTACGAG.